This is a list of T cell receptor beta chains from one sample in a study of blood T cell repertoires in COVID-19. Some clones are missing from TCRdb's copy, which holds only in-frame ones; the method was immunoSEQ multiplex PCR. The table includes roughly 200,000 clones, 86% detected once. Sequencing input: PBMCs or T cells enriched from blood (not recorded which). All receptors come from a woman aged 25 to 39 who had recovered from COVID-19. Both conserved end residues are part of each CDR3. A D gene is named only where the DNA matches it firmly. Some rows have no size entry. The others give once, few or many, or a class for an expanded clone.

d_gene: TRBD1
j_gene: TRBJ2-7
abundance: NA
v_gene: TRBV5-1
CDR3aa: CASSLAATGGSYEQYF
CDR3nt: TGCGCCAGCAGCTTGGCCGCGACAGGGGGCTCCTACGAGCAGTACTTC

d_gene: NA
j_gene: TRBJ2-2
abundance: NA
v_gene: TRBV7-2
CDR3aa: CASSFKSPGTGELFF
CDR3nt: TGTGCCAGCAGCTTTAAGTCCCCGGGCACCGGGGAGCTGTTTTTT

d_gene: TRBD2
j_gene: TRBJ2-1
abundance: few
v_gene: TRBV9
CDR3aa: CASSVGLAGAREQFF
CDR3nt: TGTGCCAGCAGCGTAGGTCTAGCGGGAGCCCGTGAGCAGTTCTTC

d_gene: TRBD2
j_gene: TRBJ2-1
abundance: few
v_gene: TRBV24-1
CDR3aa: CATSDLESGGSGTYNEQFF
CDR3nt: TGTGCCACCAGTGATTTGGAGAGTGGCGGGAGCGGAACCTACAATGAGCAGTTCTTC

d_gene: NA
j_gene: TRBJ1-2
abundance: NA
v_gene: TRBV6-5
CDR3aa: CASSVEPNYGYTF
CDR3nt: TGTGCCAGCAGCGTGGAGCCTAACTATGGCTACACCTTC

d_gene: NA
j_gene: TRBJ1-4
abundance: NA
v_gene: TRBV27
CDR3aa: CASSFYLGGEKLFF
CDR3nt: TGTGCCAGCAGTTTTTATCTCGGGGGTGAAAAACTGTTTTTT

d_gene: TRBD1
j_gene: TRBJ1-6
abundance: NA
v_gene: TRBV14
CDR3aa: CASSLRQGVVYSPLHF
CDR3nt: TGTGCCAGCAGCCTGAGGCAGGGGGTTGTTTATTCACCCCTCCACTTT

d_gene: NA
j_gene: TRBJ1-2
abundance: NA
v_gene: TRBV4-2
CDR3aa: CASSQTDSTYGYTF
CDR3nt: TGTGCCAGCAGCCAAACGGACAGCACCTATGGCTACACCTTC

d_gene: TRBD1
j_gene: TRBJ1-1
abundance: NA
v_gene: TRBV30
CDR3aa: CAWHPRRTGVATEAFF
CDR3nt: TGTGCCTGGCACCCCCGCCGGACAGGGGTGGCCACTGAAGCTTTCTTT

d_gene: NA
j_gene: TRBJ1-2
abundance: NA
v_gene: TRBV28
CDR3aa: CASSASGTRANYGYTF
CDR3nt: TGTGCCAGCAGTGCCTCCGGGACAAGGGCTAACTATGGCTACACCTTC

d_gene: TRBD2
j_gene: TRBJ2-1
abundance: NA
v_gene: TRBV23-1
CDR3aa: CASSPRQREGYNEQFF
CDR3nt: TGCGCCAGCAGTCCCAGGCAGCGGGAGGGTTACAATGAGCAGTTCTTC

d_gene: NA
j_gene: TRBJ2-1
abundance: NA
v_gene: TRBV7-9
CDR3aa: CASSLAASKEQFF
CDR3nt: TGTGCCAGCAGCTTAGCGGCTAGCAAAGAGCAGTTCTTC

d_gene: NA
j_gene: TRBJ1-6
abundance: NA
v_gene: TRBV19
CDR3aa: CASTVRELYNSPLHF
CDR3nt: TGTGCCAGTACCGTCAGGGAATTGTACAATTCACCCCTCCACTTT

d_gene: NA
j_gene: TRBJ1-2
abundance: once
v_gene: TRBV28
CDR3aa: CASSYLGGGGYTF
CDR3nt: TGTGCCAGCAGTTACCTAGGTGGAGGGGGCTACACCTTC

d_gene: NA
j_gene: TRBJ2-6
abundance: NA
v_gene: TRBV11-2
CDR3aa: CASSLLFRDANVLTF
CDR3nt: TGTGCCAGCAGCTTACTTTTCAGGGATGCCAACGTCCTGACTTTC

d_gene: NA
j_gene: TRBJ2-2
abundance: NA
v_gene: TRBV5-1
CDR3aa: CASSNNRDLISFITGELFF
CDR3nt: TGCGCCAGCAGTAATAACCGGGACTTAATTTCCTTTATCACCGGGGAGCTGTTTTTT